This TCR beta chain was sequenced during a study of graft-versus-host responses after intestinal transplantation (dated by TCRdb to the early 2020s). The study in broad terms: Recipients received multivisceral, liver-intestinal, or isolated intestinal transplants. The cohort enrolled about two dozen intestinal transplant recipients, one of whom was a retransplant, and 3 patients without pretransplant specimens were excluded. Rather than going through the commercial service, samples from three later patients were sequenced in-house on an Illumina MiSeq and processed with MiXCR. Anti-thymocyte globulin induction was given to all recipients, followed by maintenance tacrolimus and steroids for approximately three years. Bulk TCR-beta CDR3 sequencing was used to track graft-versus-host and host-versus-graft alloreactive T cell clones in the graft, circulation and bone marrow after intestinal transplantation. To identify alloreactive clones, pre-transplant mixed lymphocyte reaction products were sequenced and compared with unstimulated pre-transplant donor and recipient T cells. Donor T cell macrochimerism was defined as a peak of at least 4% donor T cells among recipient peripheral blood mononuclear cells.

CDR3 length: 15 amino acids, cysteine to phenylalanine. Only the CDR3 portion is preserved as DNA: 45 bases, with reading frame beginning at the first base. The germline V gene provides CDR1 MNHNS and CDR2 SASEGT. V sheds 6 bases and J sheds 3 bases, leaving 14 bases between their ends. Broad study findings and their caveats: The conclusions were limited by the relatively low number and heterogeneity of the intestinal transplant patients. Peak levels of circulating GvH clones were associated with declines in HvG clones early after transplant. High GvH to HvG T cell clonal ratios were observed in the allografts of patients with donor T cell macrochimerism. GvH clones were found in recipient bone marrow, and some of the GvH clones appeared earlier in ileal mucosa or blood, which is consistent with an intestinal mucosal origin.

Receptor libraries were prepared by the immunoSEQ multiplex PCR assay. For most patients, genomic DNA was isolated with the Qiagen DNeasy Blood and Tissue Kit and sent frozen to Adaptive Biotechnologies for TCR sequencing. Adaptive Biotechnologies carried out high-throughput TCR-beta CDR3 sequencing of genomic DNA for most patients. On the authors' methods: Adaptive's ImmunoSEQ software was the source of the TCR sequencing data for fewer than 20 patients, while three other patients were processed with MiXCR and VDJtools. CD4 versus CD8 sorting errors were corrected by removing sequences found in both subsets at a frequency ratio below 5:1. CDR3 nucleotide sequences shared between donor and recipient were removed because the origin of such sequences could not be assigned. At least 2-fold expansion over unstimulated cells and a minimum CFSE-low frequency of 0.002% (template counts) or 0.001% (read counts) were required for clones to be classified as alloreactive. A clone was considered mappable if detected in the sequenced pre-transplant spleen, lymph node, or MLR CFSE-low populations of the donor or recipient. Cumulative frequency of alloreactive clones was calculated as a percentage of all sequences weighted by copy number. The immuneACCESS repertoire file appears here via TCRdb, limited to in-frame rearrangements. These files lack a portion of the clones; in checked studies, under half of the deficit traces to unresolved V genes, and the cause of the others is not known. That table is the source of V, J and clone size, and D and trimming were worked out from the DNA. For this sample there are around 120,000 clones; 90% appear just once. The top ten clonotypes cover roughly 0.2% of the sample.

As regards this clone: The specificity of this receptor is unknown. One base away there is no much larger clone; base qualities are not given.

The time point label corresponds to: cells obtained before transplantation from donor or recipient. CD3+CD4+ and CD3+CD8+ populations were FACS-sorted from unstimulated pre-transplant donor and recipient cells taken from spleen or lymph nodes. This chain joins TRBV6-1 to TRBJ2-2; the D gene is perhaps TRBD2, from 6 matching bases. This clonotype was sampled from a human donor who received an intestinal transplant. This specimen was unstimulated CD4+ T cells sorted from spleen or lymph node cells, taken before intestinal transplant. The CDR3 protein: CASRGDFQYTGELFF. DNA sequence: TGTGCCAGCAGGGGGGACTTCCAGTACACCGGGGAGCTGTTTTTT.